One and the same sample provided the 24 T cell receptor beta chains below, sequenced in a study of T cells in Graves' hyperthyroidism and ophthalmopathy. Amplification yielded TCR beta CDR3 regions, with RNA transcripts as the source. When the TCR CDR3 underwent first-round RT-PCR, the HTBI primer set was used. TCRdb re-called the multiplex PCR reads with MiXCR, one entry per CDR3 protein. The sample carries 730,000 or so distinct CDR3 sequences, 18% recorded once. Specimen: blood. Receptor source: a woman between 50 and 59 years old with Graves' hyperthyroidism that later progressed to Graves' ophthalmopathy.

This clonotype showed up many times. The V gene is TRBV6-1, the J gene TRBJ2-5, with D unresolved. The CDR3 spans 11 residues. Trimming cost V 2 bases and J 2 bases, with 0 bases left between them. The germline CDR1 and CDR2 sequences are MNHNS and SASEGT. CDR3 in amino acids: CASSEQETQYF. CDR3 coding DNA: TGTGCCAGCAGTGAACAAGAGACCCAGTACTTC.

This clonotype was seen many times. The V gene is TRBV29-1, the J gene TRBJ1-1, with D possibly TRBD1 on 5 matching bases. The CDR3 sequence is 12 residues long. V dropped 6 bases and J dropped 0 bases, with 8 bases sitting between them. Germline assignment: CDR1 SQVTM and CDR2 ANQGSEA. CDR3 DNA sequence: TGCAGCGTCAGGACACTGAACACTGAAGCTTTCTTT. This codes for CSVRTLNTEAFF.

In its sample, this clonotype was seen many times. The chain recombines TRBV6-1 with TRBJ1-6; D is unclear. V lost 5 bases, J lost 10 bases, and 9 bases lay in between. This CDR3 is 12 amino acids long. Germline-derived CDR1 and CDR2 are MNHNS and SASEGT. The CDR3 sequence is CASSTNGSPLHF. The CDR3 DNA reads as TGTGCCAGCAGTACGAATGGGTCACCCCTCCACTTT.

This clonotype was recorded at least ten times. The rearrangement joins TRBV7-9 to TRBJ2-7, with TRBD2 matching over 7 bases. This CDR3 contains 15 residues. CDR1 is SEHNR and CDR2 is FQNEAQ in the germline V gene (reference sequence). V was pared by 5 bases and J by 3 bases, with 10 bases of the junction left unmatched. CDR3 sequence: CASSHSAAGDYEQYF. The DNA for the CDR3 is TGTGCCAGCAGCCATTCCGCCGCGGGGGACTACGAGCAGTACTTC.

This clonotype appeared a few times. The genes are TRBV6-1 and TRBJ2-1; 10 bases are shared with TRBD2. Trimming removed 1 base from V and 4 bases from J; junction bases left unmatched: 7. Per the germline V gene, CDR1 is MNHNS and CDR2 is SASEGT. The CDR3 has 17 amino acids. Written as DNA, the CDR3 is TGTGCCAGCAGTGAAGAACCTTCTAGCGGGGGTTACAATGAGCAGTTCTTC. Amino acid sequence: CASSEEPSSGGYNEQFF.

This clonotype occurred a few times. The chain links TRBV6-1 to TRBJ2-3; the match to TRBD2 covers 7 bases. The J segment lost 1 base and the V segment lost 8 bases, leaving 18 bases of the junction unmatched. The germline V gene encodes CDR1 MNHNS and CDR2 SASEGT. The CDR3 runs to 18 residues. This chain's CDR3 is CASLVPRDGGRGTDTQYF. The CDR3 region has the DNA TGTGCCAGCCTGGTACCCCGGGACGGTGGGAGGGGCACAGATACGCAGTATTTT.

This clonotype was seen at least ten times. This rearrangement joins TRBV5-1 to TRBJ1-2; a weak D match, TRBD1 (5 bases). The germline V gene has CDR1 SGHRS and CDR2 YFSETQ. The V and J ends lost 0 bases and 6 bases respectively, with 12 bases between them. This CDR3 is 14 amino acids long. CDR3 sequence: CASSLETAMDGYTF. CDR3 DNA sequence: TGCGCCAGCAGCTTGGAGACAGCTATGGATGGCTACACCTTC.

The count of this clonotype is one. The rearrangement uses TRBV24-1 and TRBJ2-6; TRBD1 is a possible D gene (6 bases). Germline assignment: CDR1 KGHDR and CDR2 SFDVKD. V was shortened by 4 bases and J by 0 bases, with 15 bases between the two germline ends. The CDR3 runs to 18 residues. CDR3 nucleotides: TGTGCCACCAGTGAAGTCAGGGGTACCTTCTCTGGGGCCAACGTCCTGACTTTC. This codes for CATSEVRGTFSGANVLTF.

This clonotype has ten or more counts. The chain couples TRBV5-1 to TRBJ2-1; TRBD1 aligns across 7 bases. Germline CDR1 is SGHRS and CDR2 is YFSETQ. Germline trimming cut 5 bases from V and 3 bases from J; bases unmatched to any gene: 8. This CDR3 contains 15 residues. CDR3 region: CASSPKPGGYNEQFF. CDR3 in DNA: TGCGCCAGCAGTCCCAAACCAGGGGGCTACAATGAGCAGTTCTTC.

This clonotype appeared many times. The chain carries TRBV27 and TRBJ2-3; the match to TRBD2 covers 10 bases. The CDR3 sequence is 17 residues long. Losses at the gene ends were 5 bases for V and 0 bases for J; bases not matched to a gene: 8. CDR1 is MNHEY and CDR2 is SMNVEV in the germline V gene (reference sequence). The CDR3 spells CASSGPGLAISTDTQYF. The CDR3 DNA follows: TGTGCCAGCAGTGGACCGGGACTAGCGATTAGCACAGATACGCAGTATTTT.

Concerning this clonotype: This may stem from a read error, because a much larger clone lies one nucleotide away. Because the CDR3 is missing its conserved closing phenylalanine or tryptophan, this is likely a read error. DNA of the CDR3: TGTGCCAGCACGCCCGCGAGACAGACCGGAGAGACCCAGTACGTC. It is translated as CASTPARQTGETQYV. The chain couples TRBV6-1 to TRBJ2-5; D possibly corresponds to TRBD1 (5 bases). V lost 7 bases to trimming and J lost 4 bases, with 19 bases between them. Germline-derived CDR1 and CDR2 are MNHNS and SASEGT. The CDR3 sequence is 15 residues long.

This clonotype was counted many times. The chain employs TRBV18 and TRBJ2-7, with 7 bases lining up with TRBD1. This CDR3 region has 13 residues. Trimming cost V 4 bases and J 4 bases; bases outside gene matches: 4. CDR1 is KGHSH, CDR2 LQKENI, per germline. The CDR3 region is CASSRIRGYEQYF. The CDR3 DNA is TGTGCCAGCTCACGAATCAGGGGGTACGAGCAGTACTTC.

In its sample, this clonotype was seen a few times. The chain recombines TRBV6-1 with TRBJ1-4, with a tentative D call TRBD1 (5 bases). CDR1 and CDR2 (germline): MNHNS, SASEGT. Trimming took 5 bases from V and 8 from J, leaving 21 bases between them. The CDR3 is 16 residues long. The CDR3, as DNA: TGTGCCAGCAGTTCTTTCGCCCAGGGTTTTGGGGAAAAACTGTTTTTT. Amino acid sequence: CASSSFAQGFGEKLFF.

The chain joins TRBV7-9 to TRBJ1-4; D is undetermined. CDR3 length equals 14 residues. V was pared by 5 bases and J by 0 bases, with 7 bases between. Per the germline V gene, CDR1 is SEHNR and CDR2 is FQNEAQ (reference sequence). CDR3 sequence reads: CASSRVATNEKLFF. CDR3 nucleotides: TGTGCCAGCAGCCGGGTTGCAACTAATGAAAAACTGTTTTTT.

This clonotype was recorded at least ten times. J is TRBJ2-1 and V is TRBV2; 8 nucleotides match TRBD2. Germline CDR1 SNHLY, CDR2 FYNNEI. The CDR3 loop spans 15 amino acids. The V and J ends lost 6 bases and 7 bases, in that order; junction bases with no gene match: 11. The CDR3 nucleotides are TGTGCCAGCAGGATGCGGGGGGACCAGTGGAATGAGCAGTTCTTC. Protein: CASRMRGDQWNEQFF.

This clonotype was recorded many times. This chain links TRBV12-3 or TRBV12-4 with TRBJ1-4; a possible D gene is TRBD1 (5 bases). Trimming took off 6 bases at V and 3 bases at J, with 11 bases between the two ends. CDR3 length equals 14 residues. CDR3 sequence reads: CASSLTGPNEKLFF. The CDR3, as DNA: TGTGCCAGCAGCCTAACAGGTCCTAATGAAAAACTGTTTTTT.

At least ten counts were recorded for this clonotype. The chain employs TRBV2 and TRBJ2-2; D unresolved. V was cut by 7 bases and J by 0 bases, with 15 bases left in between. This CDR3 is 16 amino acids long. Germline CDR1 SNHLY, CDR2 FYNNEI. This CDR3 is CASIPVGQANTGELFF. The CDR3 coding sequence is TGTGCCAGCATCCCCGTCGGGCAAGCGAACACCGGGGAGCTGTTTTTT.

The rearrangement uses TRBV6-1 and TRBJ2-7; 9 bases line up with TRBD1. The CDR3 is 13 amino acids. CDR1 is MNHNS, CDR2 SASEGT, per germline. Trimming cost V 10 bases and J 3 bases; bases outside gene matches: 7. CDR3 coding DNA: TGTGCCACCAGGGGACAGGGTCTCTACGAGCAGTACTTC. Translating gives CATRGQGLYEQYF.

In this sample, this clonotype turned up a few times. The rearrangement joins TRBV2 to TRBJ2-1; D is unresolved. The CDR3 is 13 amino acids. The V gene lost 6 bases and the J gene lost 1 base, with 7 bases spanning the gap. Germline values: CDR1 SNHLY, CDR2 FYNNEI. In nucleotides, the CDR3 is TGTGCCAGCAGGTCGCAGTCCTACAATGAGCAGTTCTTC. This encodes CASRSQSYNEQFF. The entire variable domain, with the rest obtained from reference TRBV2 and TRBJ2-1, is as follows: EPEVTQTPSHQVTQMGQEVILRCVPISNHLYFYWYRQILGQKVEFLVSFYNNEISEKSEIFDDQFSVERPDGSNFTLKIRSTKLEDSAMYFCASRSQSYNEQFFGPGTRLTVL.

The genes are TRBV19 and TRBJ1-5, with D possibly matching TRBD1 (5 bases). This CDR3 is 17 amino acids long. CDR1 is LNHDA, CDR2 SQIVND, per germline (reference sequence). Trimming stripped 6 bases from V and 0 bases from J, with 18 bases between. CDR3 nucleotide sequence: TGTGCCAGTAGCTCCCCCGTCGGAGGGGCTAGCAATCAGCCCCAGCATTTT. Translating gives CASSSPVGGASNQPQHF. The whole variable domain, filled in from reference TRBV19 and TRBJ1-5, reads DGGITQSPKYLFRKEGQNVTLSCEQNLNHDAMYWYRQDPGQGLRLIYYSQIVNDFQKGDIAEGYSVSREKKESFPLTVTSAQKNPTAFYLCASSSPVGGASNQPQHFGDGTRLSIL.

This clonotype was counted at least ten times. The genes are TRBV12-3 or TRBV12-4 and TRBJ2-6, with 9 bases matching TRBD2. The CDR3 is made up of 17 amino acids. After removal of 6 bases from V and 0 bases from J, the junction contained 6 bases not matched to a gene. The CDR3 protein is CASRRGGTTSGANVLTF. CDR3 bases: TGTGCCAGCAGGCGGGGGGGCACTACCTCTGGGGCCAACGTCCTGACTTTC.

V gene TRBV19 combines with J gene TRBJ1-2; D call uncertain. The CDR3 sequence is 13 residues long. Germline V gives CDR1 LNHDA, CDR2 SQIVND (reference sequence). V lost 3 bases and J 8 bases, leaving 13 bases between the germline ends. CDR3: CASSISRTGGYTF. The CDR3 DNA sequence: TGTGCCAGTAGTATTAGCAGGACGGGGGGCTACACCTTC.

The table lists this clonotype with many counts. This rearrangement joins TRBV5-1 to TRBJ2-3; TRBD2 aligns across 10 bases. CDR3 length: 15 residues. V was pared by 2 bases and J by 1 base, with 1 base of the junction left unmatched. CDR1 SGHRS and CDR2 YFSETQ come from the germline V gene. The CDR3 DNA sequence: TGCGCCAGCAGCTTTCTAGCGGGGGGCACAGATACGCAGTATTTT. It specifies CASSFLAGGTDTQYF.

Turning to this clonotype: A read error may account for a junction end that differs from germline. This sequence joins TRBV27 and TRBJ1-1, with 8 bases fitting TRBD1. Germline V CDR1 and CDR2: MNHEY, SMNVEV (reference sequence). The CDR3 loop spans 19 amino acids. CDR3 sequence: CGSSLVVPEGQVRQTEAFF. The CDR3 DNA reads TGTGGCAGCAGTCTTGTCGTCCCTGAGGGACAGGTGCGACAGACTGAAGCTTTCTTT.